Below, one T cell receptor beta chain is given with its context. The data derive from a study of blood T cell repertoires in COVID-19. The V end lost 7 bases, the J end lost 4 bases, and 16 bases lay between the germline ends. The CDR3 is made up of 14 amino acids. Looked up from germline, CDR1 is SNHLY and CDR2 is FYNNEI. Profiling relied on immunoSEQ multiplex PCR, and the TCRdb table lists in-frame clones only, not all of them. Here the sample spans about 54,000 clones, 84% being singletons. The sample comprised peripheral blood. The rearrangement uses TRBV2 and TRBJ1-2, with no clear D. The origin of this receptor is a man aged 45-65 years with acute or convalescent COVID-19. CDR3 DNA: TGTGCCAGCAAGCCTGCGGGCCTTCGCTATGGCTACACCTTC. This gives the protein CASKPAGLRYGYTF.